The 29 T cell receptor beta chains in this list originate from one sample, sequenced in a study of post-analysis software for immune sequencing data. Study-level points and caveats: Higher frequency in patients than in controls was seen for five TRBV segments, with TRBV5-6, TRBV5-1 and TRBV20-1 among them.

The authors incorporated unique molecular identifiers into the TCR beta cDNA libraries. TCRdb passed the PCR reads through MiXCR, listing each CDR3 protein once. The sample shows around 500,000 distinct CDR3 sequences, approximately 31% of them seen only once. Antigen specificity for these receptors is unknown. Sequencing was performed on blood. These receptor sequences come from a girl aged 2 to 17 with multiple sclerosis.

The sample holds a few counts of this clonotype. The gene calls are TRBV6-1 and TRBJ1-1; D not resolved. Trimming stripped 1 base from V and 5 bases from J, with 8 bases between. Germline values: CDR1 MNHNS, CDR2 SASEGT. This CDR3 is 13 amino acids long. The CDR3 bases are TGTGCCAGCAGTGAAGGGGCTGGGACTGAAGCTTTCTTT. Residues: CASSEGAGTEAFF.

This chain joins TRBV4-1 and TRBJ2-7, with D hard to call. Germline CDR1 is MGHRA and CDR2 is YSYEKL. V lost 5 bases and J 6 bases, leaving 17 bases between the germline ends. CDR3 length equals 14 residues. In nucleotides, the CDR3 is TGCGCCAGCAGCGGGCGTGCAATTCCTGGCGAGCAGTACTTC. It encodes CASSGRAIPGEQYF.

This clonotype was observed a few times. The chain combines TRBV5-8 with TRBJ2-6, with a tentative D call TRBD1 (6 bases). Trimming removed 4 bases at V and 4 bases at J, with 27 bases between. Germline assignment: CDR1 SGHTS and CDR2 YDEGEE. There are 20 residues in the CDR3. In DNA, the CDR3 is TGTGCCAGCAGCCGAAAAGCCCCAGGGGTGTTTGTTGCAGGGGCCAACGTCCTGACTTTC. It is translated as CASSRKAPGVFVAGANVLTF.

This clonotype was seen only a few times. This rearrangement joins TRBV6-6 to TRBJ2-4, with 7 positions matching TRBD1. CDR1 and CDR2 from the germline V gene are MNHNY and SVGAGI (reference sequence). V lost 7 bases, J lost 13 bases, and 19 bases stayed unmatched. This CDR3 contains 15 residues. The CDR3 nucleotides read TGTGCCAGCATCGGGACAGAGCTCTCCTACAATGAGCAGTACTTC. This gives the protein CASIGTELSYNEQYF.

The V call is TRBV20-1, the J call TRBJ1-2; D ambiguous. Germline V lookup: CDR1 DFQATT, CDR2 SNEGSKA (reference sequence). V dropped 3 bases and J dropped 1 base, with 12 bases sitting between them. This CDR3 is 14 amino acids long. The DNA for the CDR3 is TGCAGTGCTAGGAGGGAGTCCAGTAACTATGGCTACACCTTC. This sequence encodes CSARRESSNYGYTF.

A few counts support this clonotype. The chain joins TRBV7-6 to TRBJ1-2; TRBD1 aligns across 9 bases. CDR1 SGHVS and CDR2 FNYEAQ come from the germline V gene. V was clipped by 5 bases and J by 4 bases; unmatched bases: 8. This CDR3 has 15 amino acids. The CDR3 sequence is CASSLGTGSVYGYTF. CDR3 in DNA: TGTGCCAGCAGCCTCGGGACAGGGAGCGTCTATGGCTACACCTTC. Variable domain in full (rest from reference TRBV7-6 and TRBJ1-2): GAGVSQSPRYKVTKRGQDVALRCDPISGHVSLYWYRQALGQGPEFLTYFNYEAQQDKSGLPNDRFSAERPEGSISTLTIQRTEQRDSAMYRCASSLGTGSVYGYTFGSGTRLTVV.

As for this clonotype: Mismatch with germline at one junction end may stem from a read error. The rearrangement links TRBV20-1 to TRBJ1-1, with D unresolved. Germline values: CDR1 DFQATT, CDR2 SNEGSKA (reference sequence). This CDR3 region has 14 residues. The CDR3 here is CSARALDYNTEAFF. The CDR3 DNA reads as TGCAGTGCTAGAGCGCTCGACTATAACACCGAAGCTTTCTTT.

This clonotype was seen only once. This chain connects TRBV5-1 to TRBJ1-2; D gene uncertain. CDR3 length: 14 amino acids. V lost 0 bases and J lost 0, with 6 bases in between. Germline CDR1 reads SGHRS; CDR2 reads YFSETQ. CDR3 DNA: TGCGCCAGCAGCTTGGCCGAAGCTAACTATGGCTACACCTTC. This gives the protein CASSLAEANYGYTF.

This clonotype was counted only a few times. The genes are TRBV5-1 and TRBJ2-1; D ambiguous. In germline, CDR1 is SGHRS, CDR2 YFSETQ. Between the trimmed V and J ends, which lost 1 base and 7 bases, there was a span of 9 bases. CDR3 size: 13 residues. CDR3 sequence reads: CASSLPTENEQFF. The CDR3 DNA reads TGCGCCAGCAGCTTGCCGACGGAGAATGAGCAGTTCTTC.

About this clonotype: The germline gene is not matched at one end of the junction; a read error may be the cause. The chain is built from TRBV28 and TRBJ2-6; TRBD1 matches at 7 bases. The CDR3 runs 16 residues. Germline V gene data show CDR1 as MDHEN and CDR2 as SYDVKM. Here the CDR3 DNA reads TGTGCCGGCAGTTCGTTGACAGGGTTGGGGGCCAACGTCCTGACTTTC. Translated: CAGSSLTGLGANVLTF.

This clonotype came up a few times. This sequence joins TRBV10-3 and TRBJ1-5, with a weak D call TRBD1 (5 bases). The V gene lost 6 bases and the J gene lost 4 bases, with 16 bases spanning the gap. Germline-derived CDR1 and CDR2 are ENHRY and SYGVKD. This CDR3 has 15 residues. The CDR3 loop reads CAIRKGQGDNQPQHF. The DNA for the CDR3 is TGTGCCATCAGGAAGGGGCAGGGAGATAATCAGCCCCAGCATTTT.

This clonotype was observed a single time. The CDR3 reads CSARVRVGGVDPYEQYF. The CDR3, as DNA: TGCAGTGCTAGAGTCCGTGTGGGTGGAGTGGACCCCTACGAGCAGTACTTC. The rearrangement links TRBV20-1 to TRBJ2-7; D call uncertain. Germline V gene lookup returns CDR1 DFQATT and CDR2 SNEGSKA (reference sequence). CDR3 length equals 17 residues. V dropped 1 base and J dropped 2 bases, with 21 bases sitting between them.

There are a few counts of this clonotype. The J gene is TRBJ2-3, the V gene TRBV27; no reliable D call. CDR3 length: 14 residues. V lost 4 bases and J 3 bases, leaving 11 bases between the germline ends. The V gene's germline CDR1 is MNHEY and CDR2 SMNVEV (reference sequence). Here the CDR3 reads CASSWSRSTDTQYF. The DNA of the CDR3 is TGTGCCAGCAGTTGGTCCCGTTCGACAGATACGCAGTATTTT.

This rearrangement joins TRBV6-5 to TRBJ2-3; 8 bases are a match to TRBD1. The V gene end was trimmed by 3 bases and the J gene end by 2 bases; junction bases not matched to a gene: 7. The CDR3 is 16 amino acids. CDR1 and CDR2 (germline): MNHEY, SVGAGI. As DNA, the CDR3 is TGTGCCAGCAGTTATTTGGGACAGGCCGTCACAGATACGCAGTATTTT. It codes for CASSYLGQAVTDTQYF.

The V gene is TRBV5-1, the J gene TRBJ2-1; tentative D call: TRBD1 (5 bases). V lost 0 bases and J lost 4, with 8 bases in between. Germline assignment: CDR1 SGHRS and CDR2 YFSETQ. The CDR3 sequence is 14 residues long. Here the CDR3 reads CASSLARQYNEQFF. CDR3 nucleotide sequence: TGCGCCAGCAGCTTGGCCAGACAGTACAATGAGCAGTTCTTC.

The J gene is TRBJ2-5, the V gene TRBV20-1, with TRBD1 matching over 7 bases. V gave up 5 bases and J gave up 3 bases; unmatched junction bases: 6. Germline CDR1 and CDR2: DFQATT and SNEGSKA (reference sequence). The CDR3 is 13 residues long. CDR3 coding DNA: TGCAGTGCTCCCGGGACAGCTGAAGAGACCCAGTACTTC. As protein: CSAPGTAEETQYF.

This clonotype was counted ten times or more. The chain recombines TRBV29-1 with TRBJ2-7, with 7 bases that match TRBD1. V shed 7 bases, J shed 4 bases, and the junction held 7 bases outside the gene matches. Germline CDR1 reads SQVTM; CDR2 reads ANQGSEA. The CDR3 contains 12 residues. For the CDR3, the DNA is TGCAGCGGCCGGGACAGCCTTTACGAGCAGTACTTC. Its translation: CSGRDSLYEQYF.

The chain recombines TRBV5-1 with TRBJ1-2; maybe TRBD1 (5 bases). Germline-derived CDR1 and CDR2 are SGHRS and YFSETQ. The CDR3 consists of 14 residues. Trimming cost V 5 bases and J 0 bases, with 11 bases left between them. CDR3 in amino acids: CASRGGEANYGYTF. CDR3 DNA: TGCGCCAGCAGGGGAGGGGAGGCTAACTATGGCTACACCTTC. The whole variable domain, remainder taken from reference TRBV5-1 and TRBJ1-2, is KAGVTQTPRYLIKTRGQQVTLSCSPISGHRSVSWYQQTPGQGLQFLFEYFSETQRNKGNFPGRFSGRQFSNSRSEMNVSTLELGDSALYLCASRGGEANYGYTFGSGTRLTVV.

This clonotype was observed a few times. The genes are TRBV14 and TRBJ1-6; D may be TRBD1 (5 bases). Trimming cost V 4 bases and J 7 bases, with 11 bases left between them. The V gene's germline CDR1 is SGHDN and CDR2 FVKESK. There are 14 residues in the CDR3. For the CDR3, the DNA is TGTGCCAGCAGCCGGGCAGGGATCAATTCACCCCTCCACTTT. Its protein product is CASSRAGINSPLHF.

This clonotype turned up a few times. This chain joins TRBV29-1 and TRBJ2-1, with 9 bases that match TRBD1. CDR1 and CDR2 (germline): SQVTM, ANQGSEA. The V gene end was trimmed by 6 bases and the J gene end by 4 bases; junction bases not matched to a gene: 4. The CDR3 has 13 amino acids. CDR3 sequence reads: CSVKTGGYNEQFF. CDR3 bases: TGCAGCGTCAAGACAGGGGGATACAATGAGCAGTTCTTC.

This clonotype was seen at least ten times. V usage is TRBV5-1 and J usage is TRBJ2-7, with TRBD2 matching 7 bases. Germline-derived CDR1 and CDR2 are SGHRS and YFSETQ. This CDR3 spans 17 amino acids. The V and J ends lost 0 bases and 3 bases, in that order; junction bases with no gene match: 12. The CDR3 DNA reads TGCGCCAGCAGCTTGGGACTTGGGACTACGGTCCACTACGAGCAGTACTTC. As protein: CASSLGLGTTVHYEQYF.

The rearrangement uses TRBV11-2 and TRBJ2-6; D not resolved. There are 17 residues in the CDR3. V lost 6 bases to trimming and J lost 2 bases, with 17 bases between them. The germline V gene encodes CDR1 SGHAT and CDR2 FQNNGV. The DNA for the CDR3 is TGTGCCAGCAGGAACTGGAGAGTTTCGGCTGGGGCCAACGTCCTGACTTTC. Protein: CASRNWRVSAGANVLTF. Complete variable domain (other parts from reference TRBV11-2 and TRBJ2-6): EAGVAQSPRYKIIEKRQSVAFWCNPISGHATLYWYQQILGQGPKLLIQFQNNGVVDDSQLPKDRFSAERLKGVDSTLKIQPAKLEDSAVYLCASRNWRVSAGANVLTFGAGSRLTVL.

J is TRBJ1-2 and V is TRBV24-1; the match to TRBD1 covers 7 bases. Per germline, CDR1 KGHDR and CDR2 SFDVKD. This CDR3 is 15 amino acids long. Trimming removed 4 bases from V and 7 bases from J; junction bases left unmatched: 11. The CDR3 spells CATSEPPQGELGYTF. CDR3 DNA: TGTGCCACCAGTGAACCCCCCCAGGGGGAGCTTGGCTACACCTTC.

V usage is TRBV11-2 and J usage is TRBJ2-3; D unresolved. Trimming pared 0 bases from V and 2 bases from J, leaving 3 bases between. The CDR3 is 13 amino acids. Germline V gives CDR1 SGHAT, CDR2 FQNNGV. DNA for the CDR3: TGTGCCAGCAGCTTAGAGGTCACAGATACGCAGTATTTT. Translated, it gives CASSLEVTDTQYF.

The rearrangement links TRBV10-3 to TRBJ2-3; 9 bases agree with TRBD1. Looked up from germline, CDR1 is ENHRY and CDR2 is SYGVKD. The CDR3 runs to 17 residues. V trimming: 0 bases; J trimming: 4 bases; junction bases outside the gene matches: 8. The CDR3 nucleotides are TGTGCCATCAGTGAGTCCGCCGGGACAGGGTCATCAGATACGCAGTATTTT. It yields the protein CAISESAGTGSSDTQYF.

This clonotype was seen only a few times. The CDR3 sequence: CSARDPGNYQETQYF. The CDR3, as DNA: TGCAGTGCTAGAGATCCCGGGAACTACCAAGAGACCCAGTACTTC. The chain combines TRBV20-1 with TRBJ2-5, with D maybe TRBD2 (5 bases). The CDR3 is 15 residues long. Trimming cost V 0 bases and J 0 bases, with 11 bases left between them. Germline V gene lookup returns CDR1 DFQATT and CDR2 SNEGSKA (reference sequence).

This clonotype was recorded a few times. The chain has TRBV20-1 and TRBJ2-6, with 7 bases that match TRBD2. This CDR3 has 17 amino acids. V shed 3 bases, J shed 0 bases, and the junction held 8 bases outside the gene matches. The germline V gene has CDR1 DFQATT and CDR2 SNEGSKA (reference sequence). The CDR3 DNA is TGCAGTGCTAGCTCCTGGGGCGGGGGCTCTGGGGCCAACGTCCTGACTTTC. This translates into CSASSWGGGSGANVLTF.

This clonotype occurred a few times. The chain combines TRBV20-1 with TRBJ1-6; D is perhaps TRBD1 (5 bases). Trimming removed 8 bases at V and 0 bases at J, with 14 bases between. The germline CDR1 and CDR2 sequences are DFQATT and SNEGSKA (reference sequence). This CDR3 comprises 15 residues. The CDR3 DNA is TGCAGTCCCAGAGGGGTGAGCTCCTATAATTCACCCCTCCACTTT. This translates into CSPRGVSSYNSPLHF.

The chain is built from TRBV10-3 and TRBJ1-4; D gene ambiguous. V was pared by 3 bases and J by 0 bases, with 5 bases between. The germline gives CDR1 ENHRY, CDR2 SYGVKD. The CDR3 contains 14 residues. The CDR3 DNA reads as TGTGCCATCAGTGATCCCTCAACTAATGAAAAACTGTTTTTT. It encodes CAISDPSTNEKLFF.